The 13 T cell receptor beta chains given below trace back to one sample, sequenced in a study of T-cell reconstitution after alpha-beta-depleted transplantation in children. Preparation of the TCRbeta library was carried out with unique molecular identifiers. In TCRdb, the PCR reads were re-called with MiXCR into one record per CDR3 protein. The sample yields 540,000 or so distinct CDR3 sequences, under 30% seen once. Source: PBMCs, mostly from graft donor cells, taken 360 days after TCRalphabeta/CD19-depleted stem cell transplant. The origin of the receptors is a boy younger than two who had a stem cell transplant for acute myeloid leukemia, so the T cells may come from the graft donor.

At least ten counts were recorded for this clonotype. The chain uses TRBV6-2 or TRBV6-3 and TRBJ2-7; D possibly corresponds to TRBD2 (6 bases). Germline CDR1 reads MNHEY; CDR2 reads SVGEGT. Between the trimmed V and J ends, which lost 2 bases and 5 bases, there was a span of 10 bases. This CDR3 is built from 13 residues. In DNA, the CDR3 is TGTGCCAGCAGTTACGGGACTCCGAACGAGCAGTACTTC. Its translation is CASSYGTPNEQYF.

There are many counts of this clonotype. The rearrangement joins TRBV12-3 or TRBV12-4 to TRBJ1-2, with D perhaps TRBD1 (6 bases). The CDR3 loop spans 15 amino acids. Trimming cost V 1 base and J 0 bases, with 9 bases left between them. DNA for the CDR3: TGTGCCAGCAGTTTAGAAGGGGGATCTAACTATGGCTACACCTTC. This encodes CASSLEGGSNYGYTF.

The rearrangement joins TRBV7-2 to TRBJ2-3; 7 bases line up with TRBD2. From germline, CDR1 is SGHTA and CDR2 FQGNSA. V dropped 6 bases and J dropped 4; count of bases not matched to a gene: 13. The CDR3 loop spans 16 amino acids. CDR3 bases: TGTGCCAGCAGTGTAACTTGGCGGGGGAGAGCAGATACGCAGTATTTT. Translating gives CASSVTWRGRADTQYF.

At least ten counts were recorded for this clonotype. The CDR3 coding sequence is TGTGCCACCAGTGGGCGTGGAGGGGGAAGCACCGGGGAGCTGTTTTTT. It encodes CATSGRGGGSTGELFF. The V and J genes are TRBV24-1 and TRBJ2-2, with D perhaps matching TRBD1 or TRBD2 (6 bases each). Per the germline V gene, CDR1 is KGHDR and CDR2 is SFDVKD. Trimming stripped 5 bases from V and 4 bases from J, with 16 bases between. CDR3 length: 16 amino acids.

V gene TRBV20-1 combines with J gene TRBJ1-2; perhaps TRBD1 as D (6 bases). Trimming removed 6 bases at V and 4 bases at J, with 12 bases between. This CDR3 has 12 residues. The germline gives CDR1 DFQATT, CDR2 SNEGSKA (reference sequence). CDR3 amino acids: CSAISTGYGYTF. The CDR3 DNA sequence: TGCAGTGCCATATCGACAGGCTATGGCTACACCTTC.

This rearrangement joins TRBV6-5 to TRBJ2-1, with a possible D match to TRBD2 (7 bases). Germline values: CDR1 MNHEY, CDR2 SVGAGI. The V gene lost 2 bases and the J gene lost 6 bases, with 14 bases spanning the gap. The CDR3 extends over 15 amino acids. The DNA for the CDR3 is TGTGCCAGCAGTTACGGCGGGGGCGGACTCAATGAGCAGTTCTTC. Translation gives CASSYGGGGLNEQFF.

As DNA, the CDR3 is TGTGCCAGCAGTTCAGGGGCCGGGAATCAGCCCCAGCATTTT. This translates into CASSSGAGNQPQHF. The chain recombines TRBV12-3 or TRBV12-4 with TRBJ1-5, with D possibly TRBD1 on 6 matching bases. The ends were cut back, 4 bases at V and 4 bases at J, with 11 bases in the middle. The CDR3 consists of 14 residues.

This clonotype was seen ten or more times. This chain connects TRBV7-9 to TRBJ2-5; D remains unclear. Trimming removed 5 bases at V and 1 base at J, with 11 bases between. Germline V gives CDR1 SEHNR, CDR2 FQNEAQ (reference sequence). The CDR3 length is 14 residues. This CDR3 is CASSPTMGQETQYF. The CDR3 DNA is TGTGCCAGCAGCCCCACCATGGGCCAAGAGACCCAGTACTTC. Full variable domain (remainder filled in from reference TRBV7-9 and TRBJ2-5): DTGVSQNPRHKITKRGQNVTFRCDPISEHNRLYWYRQTLGQGPEFLTYFQNEAQLEKSRLLSDRFSAERPKGSFSTLEIQRTEQGDSAMYLCASSPTMGQETQYFGPGTRLLVL.

V is TRBV4-3 and J is TRBJ2-3; TRBD1 is a possible D gene (6 bases). Germline CDR1 reads LGHNA; CDR2 reads YSLEER. Trimming removed 3 bases from V and 0 bases from J, with 19 bases in between. The CDR3 covers 18 residues. Here the CDR3 reads CASSHQGDIWTSTDTQYF. The CDR3 DNA follows: TGCGCCAGCAGCCACCAAGGGGACATTTGGACTAGCACAGATACGCAGTATTTT.

This clonotype was detected many times. This rearrangement joins TRBV20-1 to TRBJ1-2, with TRBD1 as a possible D gene (5 bases). Germline lookup yields CDR1 DFQATT and CDR2 SNEGSKA (reference sequence). CDR3 size: 14 residues. V lost 1 base and J lost 8, with 17 bases in between. The DNA of the CDR3 is TGCAGTGCTAGAGTCCCGGGGGACCTACGAGGCTACACCTTC. The encoded protein is CSARVPGDLRGYTF.

J is TRBJ1-2 and V is TRBV4-3; D is unresolved. V was shortened by 0 bases and J by 8 bases, with 13 bases between the two germline ends. This CDR3 contains 14 residues. Germline-derived CDR1 and CDR2 are LGHNA and YSLEER. The CDR3 reads CASSQDRGARGYTF. CDR3 coding DNA: TGCGCCAGCAGCCAAGATCGGGGAGCTAGGGGCTACACCTTC.

V gene TRBV20-1 combines with J gene TRBJ2-3; 8 nucleotides agree with TRBD1. V was clipped by 6 bases and J by 0 bases; unmatched bases: 2. The CDR3 has 13 residues. Per germline, CDR1 DFQATT and CDR2 SNEGSKA (reference sequence). The CDR3, as DNA: TGCAGTGCCACAGGGGGGAGCACAGATACGCAGTATTTT. Its protein is CSATGGSTDTQYF.

The V call is TRBV7-2, the J call TRBJ2-5; TRBD2 aligns across 10 bases. The junction had 9 bases not matched to a gene; V was cut back by 3 bases and J by 5 bases. This CDR3 has 16 amino acids. Germline CDR1 is SGHTA and CDR2 is FQGNSA. The CDR3 DNA follows: TGTGCCAGCAGCTTGGAATTAGCGGGGGGAGCTGAGACCCAGTACTTC. Protein: CASSLELAGGAETQYF.